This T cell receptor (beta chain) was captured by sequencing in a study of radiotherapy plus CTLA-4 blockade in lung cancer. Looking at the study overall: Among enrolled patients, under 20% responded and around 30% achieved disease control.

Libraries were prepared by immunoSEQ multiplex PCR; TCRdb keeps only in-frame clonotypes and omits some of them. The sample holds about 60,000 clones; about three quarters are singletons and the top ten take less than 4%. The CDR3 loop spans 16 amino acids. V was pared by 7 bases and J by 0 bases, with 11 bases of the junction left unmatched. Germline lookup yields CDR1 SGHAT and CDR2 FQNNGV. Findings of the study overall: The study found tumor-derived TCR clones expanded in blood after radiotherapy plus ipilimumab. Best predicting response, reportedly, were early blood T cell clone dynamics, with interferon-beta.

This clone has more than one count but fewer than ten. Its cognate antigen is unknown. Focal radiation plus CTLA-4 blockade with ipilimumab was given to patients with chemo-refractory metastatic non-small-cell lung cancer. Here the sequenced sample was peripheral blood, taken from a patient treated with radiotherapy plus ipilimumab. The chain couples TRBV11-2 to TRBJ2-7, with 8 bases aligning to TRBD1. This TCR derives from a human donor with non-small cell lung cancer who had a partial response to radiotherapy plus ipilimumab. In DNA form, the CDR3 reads TGTGCCAGCACCGACCCTGGGGGGACAGGCTCCTACGAGCAGTACTTC. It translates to CASTDPGGTGSYEQYF.